The 20 T cell receptor beta chains below come from one sample, sequenced in a study of long-term antiretroviral therapy in people with HIV. Survey level was the resolution at which the v3.0 immunoSEQ assay ran. Method: immunoSEQ multiplex PCR; TCRdb's copy keeps in-frame clones and lacks some. The top ten clones hold roughly 5.5% of a sample with about 25,000 clones, approximately 82% of them seen once. This specimen consisted of unsorted PBMCs, obtained 3 years after starting antiretroviral therapy. Source of these receptors: a man in his late teens or twenties with HIV.

The chain is built from TRBV7-8 and TRBJ2-4; 8 nucleotides match TRBD2. The CDR3 contains 16 residues. In germline, CDR1 is SGHVS, CDR2 FQNEAQ. V lost 2 bases to trimming and J lost 8 bases; unmatched junction nucleotides: 11. Here the CDR3 DNA reads TGTGCCAGCAGCTTACTTCCCGGATCGGGACTAGACATTCAGTACTTC. Its protein product is CASSLLPGSGLDIQYF.

This clone was detected only once. The chain joins TRBV28 to TRBJ1-1, with 9 nucleotides matching TRBD1. The V and J ends lost 3 bases and 4 bases, in that order; junction bases with no gene match: 9. Germline CDR1 MDHEN, CDR2 SYDVKM. CDR3 length equals 16 residues. The CDR3 here is CASSLLQGAGGTEAFF. The CDR3 bases are TGTGCCAGCAGTTTGTTACAGGGGGCGGGCGGCACTGAAGCTTTCTTT.

V and J are TRBV7-8 and TRBJ1-5; D is perhaps TRBD1 (6 bases). CDR3 length equals 15 residues. With 5 bases removed from V and 4 bases from J, the gap between germline ends came to 15 bases. The germline V gene encodes CDR1 SGHVS and CDR2 FQNEAQ. CDR3 sequence: CASSPYRDDNQPQHF. DNA for the CDR3: TGTGCCAGCAGCCCCTACAGGGATGATAATCAGCCCCAGCATTTT.

The rearrangement joins TRBV19 to TRBJ1-2, with D maybe TRBD1 (5 bases). From germline, CDR1 is LNHDA and CDR2 SQIVND (reference sequence). With 3 bases removed from V and 8 bases from J, the gap between germline ends came to 13 bases. CDR3 length: 13 residues. For the CDR3, the DNA is TGTGCCAGTAGTATGTACCAGGGCGACGGCTACACCTTC. Translation: CASSMYQGDGYTF.

The rearrangement joins TRBV5-1 to TRBJ1-2, with D unclear. V was shortened by 4 bases and J by 6 bases, with 13 bases between the two germline ends. CDR3 length equals 13 residues. Per germline, CDR1 SGHRS and CDR2 YFSETQ. CDR3 nucleotide sequence: TGCGCCAGCAGCCCGCGCCCCTCTGATGGCTACACCTTC. This codes for CASSPRPSDGYTF.

The rearrangement uses TRBV6-1 and TRBJ2-5; tentatively, D is TRBD1 (5 bases). The CDR3 runs to 12 residues. CDR1 and CDR2 (germline): MNHNS, SASEGT. The germline V and J ends were trimmed by 5 bases and 7 bases, with 11 bases remaining between them. Here the CDR3 DNA reads TGTGCCAGCAGTCGTGACACAGGGACCCAGTACTTC. Translating it yields CASSRDTGTQYF.

The chain links TRBV15 to TRBJ1-6; 7 positions agree with TRBD1. Germline CDR1 is LNHNV and CDR2 is YYDKDF (reference sequence). The CDR3 consists of 15 residues. V trimming: 5 bases; J trimming: 9 bases; junction bases outside the gene matches: 10. CDR3: CATSPPGGEISPLHF. The DNA of the CDR3 is TGTGCCACCAGCCCTCCAGGGGGAGAGATTTCACCCCTCCACTTT. Complete variable domain (other parts from reference TRBV15 and TRBJ1-6): DAMVIQNPRYQVTQFGKPVTLSCSQTLNHNVMYWYQQKSSQAPKLLFHYYDKDFNNEADTPDNFQSRRPNTSFCFLDIRSPGLGDTAMYLCATSPPGGEISPLHFGNGTRLTVT.

The rearrangement joins TRBV27 to TRBJ1-1, with TRBD1 identical over 7 bases. Germline assignment: CDR1 MNHEY and CDR2 SMNVEV (reference sequence). There are 14 residues in the CDR3. With V trimmed by 4 bases and J by 1 base, 3 bases remained unmatched. The CDR3 loop is CASSWDRGNTEAFF. The CDR3 DNA is TGTGCCAGCAGTTGGGACAGAGGGAACACTGAAGCTTTCTTT.

As for this clone: Compared with germline, one end of the junction differs, possibly owing to a read error. The chain combines TRBV7-7 with TRBJ2-5; TRBD1 aligns across 8 bases. The CDR3 has 15 residues. Germline lookup yields CDR1 SSHAT and CDR2 FNYEAQ (reference sequence). The CDR3 reads CASSPRTGSQETQYF. CDR3 DNA sequence: TGTGCTAGCAGCCCCAGGACAGGGTCCCAAGAGACCCAGTACTTC.

The gene calls are TRBV4-1 and TRBJ1-3; D gene uncertain. The V gene lost 8 bases and the J gene lost 0 bases, with 14 bases spanning the gap. Germline CDR1 and CDR2: MGHRA and YSYEKL. The CDR3 is 15 residues long. CDR3 sequence (DNA): TGCGCCAGCGGTATCAACGCGTTCTCTGGAAACACCATATATTTT. It yields the protein CASGINAFSGNTIYF.

J is TRBJ2-2 and V is TRBV11-2; D may be TRBD2 (5 bases). Germline values: CDR1 SGHAT, CDR2 FQNNGV. Trimming cost V 0 bases and J 7 bases, with 9 bases left between them. CDR3 length: 14 amino acids. CDR3: CASSLEWGVGELFF. CDR3 coding DNA: TGTGCCAGCAGCTTAGAATGGGGAGTCGGGGAGCTGTTTTTT. The whole variable domain, remainder taken from reference TRBV11-2 and TRBJ2-2, is EAGVAQSPRYKIIEKRQSVAFWCNPISGHATLYWYQQILGQGPKLLIQFQNNGVVDDSQLPKDRFSAERLKGVDSTLKIQPAKLEDSAVYLCASSLEWGVGELFFGEGSRLTVL.

The V gene is TRBV6-1, the J gene TRBJ2-3; 7 bases map to TRBD2. Per the germline V gene, CDR1 is MNHNS and CDR2 is SASEGT. V lost 2 bases to trimming and J lost 0 bases; unmatched junction nucleotides: 2. This CDR3 contains 15 residues. The CDR3 spells CASSEQRGSTDTQYF. The CDR3 DNA reads as TGTGCCAGCAGTGAACAGCGGGGCAGCACAGATACGCAGTATTTT.

The CDR3, as DNA: TGTGCCAGCAGCGTAGGGGAACAGCGCCAGCCCATTGACTATGGCTACACCTTC. Translation: CASSVGEQRQPIDYGYTF. The V and J genes are TRBV9 and TRBJ1-2, with D unresolved. V lost 0 bases and J 3 bases, leaving 21 bases between the germline ends. The CDR3 loop spans 18 amino acids. Germline V CDR1 and CDR2: SGDLS, YYNGEE.

The J gene is TRBJ1-1, the V gene TRBV18; D remains ambiguous. CDR1 is KGHSH, CDR2 LQKENI, per germline. The CDR3 loop spans 12 amino acids. V was pared by 3 bases and J by 4 bases, with 6 bases between. The CDR3 protein is CASSPSSTEAFF. The CDR3, as DNA: TGTGCCAGCTCACCGTCCAGCACTGAAGCTTTCTTT.

The chain recombines TRBV9 with TRBJ1-4, with D tentatively TRBD1 (5 bases). Per germline, CDR1 SGDLS and CDR2 YYNGEE. Trimming left V 4 bases short and J 4 bases short, with 14 bases between. The CDR3 consists of 15 residues. DNA for the CDR3: TGTGCCAGCAGCCCCTACGGGGGAATTAATGAAAAACTGTTTTTT. It translates to CASSPYGGINEKLFF. Full variable domain (outside the CDR3, taken from reference TRBV9 and TRBJ1-4): DSGVTQTPKHLITATGQRVTLRCSPRSGDLSVYWYQQSLDQGLQFLIQYYNGEERAKGNILERFSAQQFPDLHSELNLSSLELGDSALYFCASSPYGGINEKLFFGSGTQLSVL.

The chain links TRBV4-2 to TRBJ1-6; tentative D call: TRBD1 (5 bases). The CDR3 has 16 residues. Germline V gives CDR1 LGHNA, CDR2 YNFKEQ. V was clipped by 1 base and J by 11 bases, with 18 bases between them. The CDR3, as DNA: TGTGCCAGCAGCCAAGTGGGGGGGGGAGGGGCGGCACCCCTCCACTTT. Its protein is CASSQVGGGGAAPLHF.

The chain employs TRBV4-1 and TRBJ1-3; D may be TRBD1 (6 bases). The CDR3 has 15 residues. With 3 bases removed from V and 11 bases from J, the gap between germline ends came to 20 bases. Germline CDR1 reads MGHRA; CDR2 reads YSYEKL. CDR3 sequence: CASSHGQNPSGAIYF. In DNA, the CDR3 is TGCGCCAGCAGCCACGGACAGAACCCTTCGGGGGCCATATATTTT.

This clone was seen only a few times. V is TRBV6-1 and J is TRBJ2-7, with D perhaps matching TRBD2 (6 bases). V was trimmed by 4 bases and J by 4 bases, leaving 14 bases between them. CDR1 and CDR2 from the germline V gene are MNHNS and SASEGT. This CDR3 region has 14 residues. The CDR3 DNA reads TGTGCCAGCAGTGCCCTGACGGGGGTATACGAGCAGTACGTC. This sequence encodes CASSALTGVYEQYV.

This clone is a singleton in its sample. V is TRBV5-1 and J is TRBJ2-5, with 7 bases fitting TRBD2. From germline, CDR1 is SGHRS and CDR2 YFSETQ. The CDR3 is 15 amino acids. V trimming: 5 bases; J trimming: 2 bases; junction bases outside the gene matches: 9. CDR3 sequence reads: CASSFGLVMQETQYF. In DNA form, the CDR3 reads TGCGCCAGCAGTTTCGGACTAGTGATGCAAGAGACCCAGTACTTC.

V gene TRBV18 combines with J gene TRBJ2-2; D might be TRBD2 (6 bases). V lost 0 bases, J lost 1 base, and 21 bases lay in between. The CDR3 spans 20 residues. Germline CDR1 reads KGHSH; CDR2 reads LQKENI. This CDR3 is CASSPPEGHVVPMNTGELFF. CDR3 DNA sequence: TGTGCCAGCTCACCACCGGAGGGGCATGTGGTTCCCATGAACACCGGGGAGCTGTTTTTT. The full variable domain, in which reference TRBV18 and TRBJ2-2 provide the parts outside the CDR3, is NAGVMQNPRHLVRRRGQEARLRCSPMKGHSHVYWYRQLPEEGLKFMVYLQKENIIDESGMPKERFSAEFPKEGPSILRIQQVVRGDSAAYFCASSPPEGHVVPMNTGELFFGEGSRLTVL.